This TCR beta chain was documented in a study of shared clonotypes between healthy human individuals. Study summary: Aged 18 to 49, the donors were a couple of women and a few men. Study outcomes and limitations: Among donors, clonotype sharing was expected to be affected by sequencing depth.

A note on this clone: The antigen is not known.

Here immunoSEQ multiplex PCR was the method, and the copy in TCRdb shows in-frame clones only, minus some. This sample has 2 million to 2.5 million clones, with around 95% found just once. This CDR3 contains 16 residues. In germline, CDR1 is SGHAT, CDR2 FQNNGV. Trimming pared 4 bases from V and 1 base from J, leaving 17 bases between. The J gene is TRBJ2-7, the V gene TRBV11-2; D is undetermined. Sequencing was carried out using naive CD4+ T cells sorted from blood. The subset was: CD45RA+ positively selected. This TCR was sampled from a man in his late teens or twenties in good health. As DNA, the CDR3 is TGTGCCAGCAGCTCTACAGAGAGTCTCGGGTCCTACGAGCAGTACTTC. Translated: CASSSTESLGSYEQYF.